These T cell receptor beta chains were read from a single sample in a study of blood T cell repertoires in COVID-19. Some clones are missing from TCRdb's copy, which holds only in-frame ones; the method was immunoSEQ multiplex PCR. Among some 290,000 clones listed, approximately 90% were seen once. The material sequenced was peripheral blood. The origin of the receptors is a man between 18 and 35 years old with active or convalescent COVID-19. Both conserved end residues are part of each CDR3. The order of the fields is V gene, D gene, J gene, clone size, CDR3 DNA, CDR3 protein. The D gene is left open where the match is weak. Rows may omit the clone size; those that give it use once, few, many or a size class.

v_gene: TRBV7-9
d_gene: -
j_gene: TRBJ1-2
abundance: -
CDR3nt: TGTGCCAGCAGTTCGGTGGGGAGGGACTATGGCTACACCTTC
CDR3aa: CASSSVGRDYGYTF

v_gene: TRBV5-1
d_gene: TRBD1
j_gene: TRBJ2-7
abundance: -
CDR3nt: TGCGCCAGCATCGGGACAGGGAACGAGCAGTACTTC
CDR3aa: CASIGTGNEQYF

v_gene: TRBV24-1
d_gene: TRBD1
j_gene: TRBJ2-7
abundance: once
CDR3nt: TGTGCCACCAGTGATTCGGACAGGGAGGAACCCTACGAGCAGTACTTC
CDR3aa: CATSDSDREEPYEQYF

v_gene: TRBV5-1
d_gene: -
j_gene: TRBJ1-3
abundance: once
CDR3nt: TGCGCCAGCAGCAGAAACCAGGAGGACGGCTCTGGAAACACCATATATTTT
CDR3aa: CASSRNQEDGSGNTIYF

v_gene: TRBV29-1
d_gene: TRBD1
j_gene: TRBJ2-7
abundance: -
CDR3nt: TGCAGCGTTGGCCTAACCGGGACAGGGATCCACGAGCAGTACTTC
CDR3aa: CSVGLTGTGIHEQYF

v_gene: TRBV10-1
d_gene: TRBD1
j_gene: TRBJ2-7
abundance: -
CDR3nt: TGCGCCAGCTCAAGACAGGGCGGTTCTTGGGTCGAGCAGTACTTC
CDR3aa: CASSRQGGSWVEQYF

v_gene: TRBV11-1
d_gene: -
j_gene: TRBJ2-2
abundance: once
CDR3nt: TGTGCCAGCAGCCGCGGTGGCTACACCGGGGAGCTGTTTTTT
CDR3aa: CASSRGGYTGELFF

v_gene: TRBV30
d_gene: -
j_gene: TRBJ1-5
abundance: -
CDR3nt: TGTGCCTGGAGTGTCCGGAGCAATCAGCCCCAGCATTTT
CDR3aa: CAWSVRSNQPQHF

v_gene: TRBV6-5
d_gene: TRBD1
j_gene: TRBJ1-4
abundance: -
CDR3nt: TGTGCCAGCTCGTCCCAGGGGGTCAAAATGTTTTTT
CDR3aa: CASSSQGVKMFF

v_gene: TRBV19
d_gene: -
j_gene: TRBJ1-6
abundance: -
CDR3nt: TGTGCCAGTAGTAAGGACAGAAATTCACCCCTCCACTTT
CDR3aa: CASSKDRNSPLHF